This TCR beta chain derives from a study of graft-versus-host responses after intestinal transplantation. In the study overall: Those transplanted obtained multivisceral, liver-intestinal, or isolated intestinal grafts. Tacrolimus and steroids were given for around 3 years to all recipients after anti-thymocyte globulin induction. Study-wide findings and caveats: Detected in recipient marrow were GvH clones, some of which were first observed in ileum or blood.

The method was immunoSEQ multiplex PCR; TCRdb's version includes in-frame clones alone and lacks a portion of them. The data show 130,000 or so clones, approximately 90% seen once. Comment on this clone: What it recognizes is unknown.

Per the germline V gene, CDR1 is SGDLS and CDR2 is YYNGEE. V shed 0 bases and J 1 base; nucleotides not matched to a gene: 6. The CDR3 sequence is 16 residues long. This sequence joins TRBV9 and TRBJ2-7; TRBD2 matches 8 bases. This sequence originates from a human donor who received an intestinal transplant. The sequenced sample was unstimulated CD4+ T cells sorted from spleen or lymph node cells, obtained before intestinal transplant. The CDR3 nucleotides are TGTGCCAGCAGCGTAGAGCCAGCGGGGGTGTCCTACGAGCAGTACTTC. Encoded protein: CASSVEPAGVSYEQYF.